Listed here are 21 T cell receptor beta chains from one sample, sequenced in a study of T cell changes during pregnancy in multiple sclerosis (dated by TCRdb to between 2019 and 2020). Library prep was done by the immunoSEQ multiplex PCR assay. Imported from immuneACCESS, the table was reduced by TCRdb to in-frame sequences with V and J called. These copies leave out some clones; in studies compared against another copy, an unresolved V gene accounts for under half, and the cause of the remainder is not known. This sample has around 70,000 clones in its table, and approximately 92% of those were observed once. The ten top clones hold about 2.3% of the sample. Sample: peripheral blood, taken before pregnancy. The receptor set was obtained from a female donor with multiple sclerosis, enrolled in a pregnancy study.

The rearrangement links TRBV28 to TRBJ2-7; TRBD2 matches at 11 bases. Germline V CDR1 and CDR2: MDHEN, SYDVKM. This CDR3 is 13 amino acids long. V was pared by 5 bases and J by 6 bases, with 3 bases of the junction left unmatched. In DNA form, the CDR3 reads TGTGCCAGCAGTGTTGGGACTAGCGGCGAGCAGTACTTC. It yields the protein CASSVGTSGEQYF.

This sequence joins TRBV19 and TRBJ1-5, with D possibly being TRBD1 (6 bases). The V gene's germline CDR1 is LNHDA and CDR2 SQIVND (reference sequence). V was pared by 5 bases and J by 6 bases, with 11 bases between. The CDR3 is made up of 13 amino acids. For the CDR3, the DNA is TGTGCCAGTAGTCCTGACAGGCTTCAGCCCCAGCATTTT. The encoded protein is CASSPDRLQPQHF.

V gene TRBV18 combines with J gene TRBJ1-5, with D possibly being TRBD1 (6 bases). The CDR3 consists of 14 residues. Between the trimmed V and J ends, which lost 3 bases and 4 bases, there was a span of 10 bases. Germline V gene data show CDR1 as KGHSH and CDR2 as LQKENI. Here the CDR3 reads CASSPRTANQPQHF. The CDR3 DNA reads TGTGCCAGCTCACCCCGGACAGCTAATCAGCCCCAGCATTTT.

This chain links TRBV4-3 with TRBJ2-6, with unresolved D. V dropped 4 bases and J dropped 2 bases, with 6 bases sitting between them. Germline loops: CDR1 LGHNA, CDR2 YSLEER. The CDR3 has 14 residues. CDR3 sequence: CASSLDTGANVLTF. DNA for the CDR3: TGCGCCAGCAGCCTAGACACTGGGGCCAACGTCCTGACTTTC.

This clone turned up a few times. The chain links TRBV5-6 to TRBJ2-1; D might be TRBD2 (6 bases). The V and J ends lost 0 bases and 5 bases respectively, with 18 bases between them. CDR3 length: 17 amino acids. The germline V gene has CDR1 SGHDT and CDR2 YYEEEE. The CDR3 region has the DNA TGTGCCAGCAGCTTGGTTGTAAGCGGGTGGCTCCACAATGAGCAGTTCTTC. Translation gives CASSLVVSGWLHNEQFF.

The chain carries TRBV19 and TRBJ2-7; no clear D gene. The CDR3 has 11 amino acids. CDR1 is LNHDA, CDR2 SQIVND, per germline (reference sequence). Deletions cut 5 bases from V and 4 bases from J, with 6 bases between. The CDR3 coding sequence is TGTGCCAGTAGTTCTTATTACGAGCAGTACTTC. As protein: CASSSYYEQYF. Drawing the rest from reference TRBV19 and TRBJ2-7, the complete variable domain is DGGITQSPKYLFRKEGQNVTLSCEQNLNHDAMYWYRQDPGQGLRLIYYSQIVNDFQKGDIAEGYSVSREKKESFPLTVTSAQKNPTAFYLCASSSYYEQYFGPGTRLTVT.

The V and J genes are TRBV12-2 and TRBJ2-5; the table's D call of TRBD2 was not tested on the DNA. TRBV12-2 is given as a pseudogene. This CDR3 has 18 amino acids. The DNA for the CDR3 is TGTGCAAGTCGCACGGGGGAAATGACTAGCGGCTACCAAGAGACCCAGTACTTC. Translated, it gives CASRTGEMTSGYQETQYF.

The CDR3 DNA reads as TGTGCCAGCAGCTCGAGACTAGCGGGACCGTTCGATGAGCAGTTCTTC. Encoded protein: CASSSRLAGPFDEQFF. This chain links TRBV7-9 with TRBJ2-1; TRBD2 agrees at 11 bases. This CDR3 contains 16 residues. Trimming cost V 4 bases and J 8 bases; bases outside gene matches: 10. Germline lookup yields CDR1 SEHNR and CDR2 FQNEAQ (reference sequence).

The chain recombines TRBV18 with TRBJ2-2; TRBD2 matches at 10 bases. The CDR3 length is 17 residues. Germline loops: CDR1 KGHSH, CDR2 LQKENI. J gave up 10 bases and V 1 base, and 12 bases lay outside the gene matches. DNA of the CDR3: TGTGCCAGCTCACCACAAACGGGACTAGCGTATTATTTGGAGCTGTTTTTT. The encoded protein is CASSPQTGLAYYLELFF.

The chain uses TRBV28 and TRBJ2-2; D may be TRBD1 (6 bases). Between the trimmed V and J ends, which lost 3 bases and 4 bases, there was a span of 12 bases. Germline CDR1 reads MDHEN; CDR2 reads SYDVKM. CDR3 length equals 15 residues. DNA of the CDR3: TGTGCCAGCAGTTTTTTGCAGGGGATCACCGGGGAGCTGTTTTTT. It is translated as CASSFLQGITGELFF.

This chain joins TRBV19 and TRBJ1-3, with 8 bases identical to TRBD1. The CDR3 is made up of 16 amino acids. V gave up 6 bases and J gave up 0 bases; unmatched junction bases: 7. CDR1 LNHDA and CDR2 SQIVND come from the germline V gene (reference sequence). In nucleotides, the CDR3 is TGTGCCAGTAGCCTCGGACAGGGTCGCTCTGGAAACACCATATATTTT. Protein sequence: CASSLGQGRSGNTIYF. The whole variable domain, filled in from reference TRBV19 and TRBJ1-3, reads DGGITQSPKYLFRKEGQNVTLSCEQNLNHDAMYWYRQDPGQGLRLIYYSQIVNDFQKGDIAEGYSVSREKKESFPLTVTSAQKNPTAFYLCASSLGQGRSGNTIYFGEGSWLTVV.

As regards this clone: Other DNA variants within this sample encode the same CDR3. V is TRBV5-1 and J is TRBJ2-5; 8 bases agree with TRBD2. Germline V gene data show CDR1 as SGHRS and CDR2 as YFSETQ. The CDR3 totals 14 residues. The V segment lost 4 bases and the J segment 3 bases; nucleotides outside the gene matches: 5. The CDR3 loop is CASSRRREEETQYF. CDR3 coding DNA: TGCGCCAGCAGCCGCAGGCGGGAGGAAGAGACCCAGTACTTC.

J is TRBJ2-6 and V is TRBV27; 11 bases are a match to TRBD1. CDR3 size: 16 residues. The V gene's germline CDR1 is MNHEY and CDR2 SMNVEV (reference sequence). J gave up 3 bases and V 4 bases, and 2 bases lay outside the gene matches. CDR3 nucleotides: TGTGCCAGCAGTTGGGGACAGGGGGGTGGGGCCAACGTCCTGACTTTC. Its translation: CASSWGQGGGANVLTF.

The chain employs TRBV5-1 and TRBJ2-1; perhaps TRBD2 as D (5 bases). This CDR3 spans 17 amino acids. Trimming took 1 base from V and 0 from J, leaving 14 bases between them. Germline values: CDR1 SGHRS, CDR2 YFSETQ. The CDR3 sequence: CASSLLPLGSSYNEQFF. CDR3 coding DNA: TGCGCCAGCAGCTTGCTCCCTCTGGGGAGCTCCTACAATGAGCAGTTCTTC.

As concerns this clone: At one end, the junction sequence differs from germline, possibly due to a read error. The chain employs TRBV27 and TRBJ2-1, with a tentative D call TRBD2 (6 bases). The CDR3 runs 13 residues. Germline assignment: CDR1 MNHEY and CDR2 SMNVEV (reference sequence). The CDR3 bases are TGTGCCAGCAGTCTATCTTCCGGGACTCGCCAGTTCTTC. Protein sequence: CASSLSSGTRQFF.

This chain connects TRBV7-2 to TRBJ2-3; tentative D call: TRBD2 (6 bases). Germline-derived CDR1 and CDR2 are SGHTA and FQGNSA. CDR3 length: 15 residues. V was pared by 3 bases and J by 1 base, with 11 bases between. CDR3 in DNA: TGTGCCAGCAGCTTCGGAGGGGTAGGCACAGATACGCAGTATTTT. Its protein is CASSFGGVGTDTQYF.

This chain joins TRBV19 and TRBJ1-2, with 7 bases identical to TRBD1. The CDR3 has 13 residues. Looked up from germline, CDR1 is LNHDA and CDR2 is SQIVND (reference sequence). Trimming took 9 bases from V and 3 from J; bases not matched to a gene: 7. The CDR3 region has the DNA TGTGCCAGCAGACAGGGCATTGACTATGGCTACACCTTC. Protein sequence: CASRQGIDYGYTF.

The CDR3 bases are TGTGCCAGCAGCCCCCCGGTCTCCTACGAGCAGTACTTC. This sequence encodes CASSPPVSYEQYF. The V and J genes are TRBV7-9 and TRBJ2-7, with D hard to call. Germline CDR1 SEHNR, CDR2 FQNEAQ (reference sequence). The V and J ends lost 5 bases and 0 bases respectively, with 8 bases between them. CDR3 length: 13 amino acids.

This sequence joins TRBV9 and TRBJ2-7, with D possibly matching TRBD1 (6 bases). Trimming left V 7 bases short and J 4 bases short, with 9 bases between. The germline gives CDR1 SGDLS, CDR2 YYNGEE. The CDR3 is 11 amino acids. For the CDR3, the DNA is TGTGCCAGCTCCCAGGGGTACGAGCAGTACTTC. Translation: CASSQGYEQYF.

J is TRBJ1-1 and V is TRBV5-5; D gene unclear. V lost 4 bases to trimming and J lost 5 bases, with 18 bases between them. This CDR3 is built from 15 residues. Germline V CDR1 and CDR2: SGHKS, YYEKEE (reference sequence). Written as DNA, the CDR3 is TGTGCCAGCAGCCCGGGTCCCTTTCGGAGAACTGAAGCTTTCTTT. Protein sequence: CASSPGPFRRTEAFF.

This sequence joins TRBV27 and TRBJ2-6; 7 positions agree with TRBD1. The germline V gene encodes CDR1 MNHEY and CDR2 SMNVEV (reference sequence). The CDR3 is 18 amino acids. Losses at the gene ends were 1 base for V and 0 bases for J; bases not matched to a gene: 6. The DNA of the CDR3 is TGTGCCAGCAGTTTATGGGGGACAGCTAACTCTGGGGCCAACGTCCTGACTTTC. It codes for CASSLWGTANSGANVLTF.